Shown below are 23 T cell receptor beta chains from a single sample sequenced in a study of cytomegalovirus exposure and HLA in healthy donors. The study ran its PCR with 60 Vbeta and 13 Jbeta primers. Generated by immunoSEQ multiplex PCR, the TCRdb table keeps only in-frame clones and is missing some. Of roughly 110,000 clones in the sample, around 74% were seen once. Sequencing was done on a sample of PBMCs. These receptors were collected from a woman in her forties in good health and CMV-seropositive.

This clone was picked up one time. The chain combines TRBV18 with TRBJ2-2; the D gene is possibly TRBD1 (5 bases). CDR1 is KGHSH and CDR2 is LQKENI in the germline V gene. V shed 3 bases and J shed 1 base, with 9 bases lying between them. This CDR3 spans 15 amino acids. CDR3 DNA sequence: TGTGCCAGCTCACCTAAAACAGGGAACACCGGGGAGCTGTTTTTT. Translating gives CASSPKTGNTGELFF.

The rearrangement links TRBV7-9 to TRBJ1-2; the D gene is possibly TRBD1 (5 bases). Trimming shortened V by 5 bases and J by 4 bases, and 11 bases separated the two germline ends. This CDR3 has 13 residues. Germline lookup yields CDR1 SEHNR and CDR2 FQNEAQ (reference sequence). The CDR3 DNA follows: TGTGCCAGCAGCGATAGGGGCGTCTATGGCTACACCTTC. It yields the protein CASSDRGVYGYTF.

In DNA form, the CDR3 reads TGTGCCAGTAGTATATCTGCCGGGGGCTATGGCTACACCTTC. It yields the protein CASSISAGGYGYTF. The chain joins TRBV19 to TRBJ1-2; D might be TRBD1 (5 bases). This CDR3 is built from 14 residues. Trimming took off 2 bases at V and 4 bases at J, with 11 bases between the two ends. CDR1 and CDR2 from the germline V gene are LNHDA and SQIVND (reference sequence).

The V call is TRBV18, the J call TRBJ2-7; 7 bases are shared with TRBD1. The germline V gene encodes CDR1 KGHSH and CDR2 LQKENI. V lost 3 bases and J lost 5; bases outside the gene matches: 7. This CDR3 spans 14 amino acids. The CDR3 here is CASSPKTGSHEQYF. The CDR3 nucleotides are TGTGCCAGCTCACCGAAGACAGGGTCCCACGAGCAGTACTTC.

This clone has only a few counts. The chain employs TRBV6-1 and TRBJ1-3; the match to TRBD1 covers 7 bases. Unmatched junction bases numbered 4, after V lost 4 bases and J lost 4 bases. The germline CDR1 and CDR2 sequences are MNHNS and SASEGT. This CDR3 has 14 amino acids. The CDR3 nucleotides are TGTGCCAGCAGTGCAGGGGGTACGGGAAACACCATATATTTT. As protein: CASSAGGTGNTIYF.

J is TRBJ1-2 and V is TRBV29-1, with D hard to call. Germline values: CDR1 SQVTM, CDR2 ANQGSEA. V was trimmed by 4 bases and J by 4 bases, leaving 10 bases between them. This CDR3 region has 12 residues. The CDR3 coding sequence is TGCAGCGTTGGCGGGTTCGGCTATGGCTACACCTTC. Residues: CSVGGFGYGYTF.

CDR3 nucleotide sequence: TGCGCCAGCTTAGGGCGAGCGGGCCAAGGTGGGGAGCAGTTCTTC. Encoded protein: CASLGRAGQGGEQFF. The chain recombines TRBV5-1 with TRBJ2-1; weak D call: TRBD2 (6 bases). The V gene's germline CDR1 is SGHRS and CDR2 YFSETQ. The CDR3 runs to 15 residues. Deletions cut 7 bases from V and 10 bases from J, with 24 bases between. Based on the CDR3 plus reference TRBV5-1 and TRBJ2-1, the full variable domain is KAGVTQTPRYLIKTRGQQVTLSCSPISGHRSVSWYQQTPGQGLQFLFEYFSETQRNKGNFPGRFSGRQFSNSRSEMNVSTLELGDSALYLCASLGRAGQGGEQFFGPGTRLTVL.

CDR3 bases: TGTGCCAGCTTGACGCGGTTTGCCGGGGAGCTGTTTTTT. It translates to CASLTRFAGELFF. This chain connects TRBV6-6 to TRBJ2-2, with D unresolved. The CDR3 covers 13 residues. Trimming took 8 bases from V and 6 from J, leaving 13 bases between them. Germline CDR1 MNHNY, CDR2 SVGAGI (reference sequence).

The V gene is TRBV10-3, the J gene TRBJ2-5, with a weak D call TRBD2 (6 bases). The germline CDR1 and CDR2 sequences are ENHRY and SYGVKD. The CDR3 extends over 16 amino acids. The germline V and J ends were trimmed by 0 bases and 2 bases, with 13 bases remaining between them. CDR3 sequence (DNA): TGTGCCATCAGTGAGTCGACTGGGAGGACTCAAGAGACCCAGTACTTC. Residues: CAISESTGRTQETQYF.

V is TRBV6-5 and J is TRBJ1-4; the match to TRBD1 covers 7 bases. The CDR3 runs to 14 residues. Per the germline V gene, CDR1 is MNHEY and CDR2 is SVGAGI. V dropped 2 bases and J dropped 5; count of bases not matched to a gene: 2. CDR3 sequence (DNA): TGTGCCAGCAGTTACGACAGGGCGAATGAAAAACTGTTTTTT. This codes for CASSYDRANEKLFF.

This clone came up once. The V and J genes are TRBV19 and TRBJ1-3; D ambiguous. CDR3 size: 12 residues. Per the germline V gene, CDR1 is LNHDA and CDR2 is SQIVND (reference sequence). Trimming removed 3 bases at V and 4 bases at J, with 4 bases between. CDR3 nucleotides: TGTGCCAGTAGTATGGAGGGAAACACCATATATTTT. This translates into CASSMEGNTIYF. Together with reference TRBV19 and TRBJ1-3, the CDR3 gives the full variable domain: DGGITQSPKYLFRKEGQNVTLSCEQNLNHDAMYWYRQDPGQGLRLIYYSQIVNDFQKGDIAEGYSVSREKKESFPLTVTSAQKNPTAFYLCASSMEGNTIYFGEGSWLTVV.

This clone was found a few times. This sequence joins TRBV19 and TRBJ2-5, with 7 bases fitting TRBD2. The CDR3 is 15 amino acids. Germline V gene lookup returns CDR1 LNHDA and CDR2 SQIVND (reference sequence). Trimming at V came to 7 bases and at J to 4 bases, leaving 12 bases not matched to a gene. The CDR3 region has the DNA TGTGCCAGTACTCCCGGGAGGTTTGTAGGAGAGACCCAGTACTTC. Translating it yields CASTPGRFVGETQYF. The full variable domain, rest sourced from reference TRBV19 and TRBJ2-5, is DGGITQSPKYLFRKEGQNVTLSCEQNLNHDAMYWYRQDPGQGLRLIYYSQIVNDFQKGDIAEGYSVSREKKESFPLTVTSAQKNPTAFYLCASTPGRFVGETQYFGPGTRLLVL.

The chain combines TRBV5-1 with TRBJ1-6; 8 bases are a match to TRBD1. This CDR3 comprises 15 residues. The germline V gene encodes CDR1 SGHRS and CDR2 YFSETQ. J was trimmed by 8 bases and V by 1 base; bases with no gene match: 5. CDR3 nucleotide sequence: TGCGCCAGCAGCTTGACAGGGGGGGGCGATTCACCCCTCCACTTT. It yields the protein CASSLTGGGDSPLHF.

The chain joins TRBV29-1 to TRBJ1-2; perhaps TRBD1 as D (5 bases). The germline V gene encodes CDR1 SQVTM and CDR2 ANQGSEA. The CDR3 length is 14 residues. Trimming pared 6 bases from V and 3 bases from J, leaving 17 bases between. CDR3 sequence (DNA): TGCAGCGTCCACAGACCGGGCAGGGACTATGGCTACACCTTC. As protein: CSVHRPGRDYGYTF.

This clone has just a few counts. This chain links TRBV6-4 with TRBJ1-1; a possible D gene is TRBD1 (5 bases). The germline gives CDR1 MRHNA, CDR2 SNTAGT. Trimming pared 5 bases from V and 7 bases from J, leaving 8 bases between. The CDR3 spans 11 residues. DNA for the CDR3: TGTGCCAGCAGTTACGGGGGTGAAGCTTTCTTT. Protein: CASSYGGEAFF.

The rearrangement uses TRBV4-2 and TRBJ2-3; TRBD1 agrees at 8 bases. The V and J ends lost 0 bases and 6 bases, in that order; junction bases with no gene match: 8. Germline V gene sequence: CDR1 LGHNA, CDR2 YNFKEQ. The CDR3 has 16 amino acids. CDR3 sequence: CASSQDVAGGLDTQYF. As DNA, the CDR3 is TGTGCCAGCAGCCAAGATGTGGCAGGGGGCTTGGATACGCAGTATTTT.

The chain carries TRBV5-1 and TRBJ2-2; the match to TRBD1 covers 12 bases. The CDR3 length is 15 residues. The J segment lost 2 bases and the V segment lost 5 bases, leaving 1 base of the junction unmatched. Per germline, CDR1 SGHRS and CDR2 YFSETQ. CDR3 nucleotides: TGCGCCAGCAGAGGGACAGGGGGCAACACCGGGGAGCTGTTTTTT. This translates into CASRGTGGNTGELFF. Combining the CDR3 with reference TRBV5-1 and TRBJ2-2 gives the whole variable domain KAGVTQTPRYLIKTRGQQVTLSCSPISGHRSVSWYQQTPGQGLQFLFEYFSETQRNKGNFPGRFSGRQFSNSRSEMNVSTLELGDSALYLCASRGTGGNTGELFFGEGSRLTVL.

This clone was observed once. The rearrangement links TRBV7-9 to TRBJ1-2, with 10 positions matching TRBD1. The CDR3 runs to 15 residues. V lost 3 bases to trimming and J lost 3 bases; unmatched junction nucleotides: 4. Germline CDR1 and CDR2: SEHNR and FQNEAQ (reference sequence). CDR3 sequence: CASSFGQGVDYGYTF. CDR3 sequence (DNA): TGTGCCAGCAGCTTTGGACAGGGGGTAGACTATGGCTACACCTTC.

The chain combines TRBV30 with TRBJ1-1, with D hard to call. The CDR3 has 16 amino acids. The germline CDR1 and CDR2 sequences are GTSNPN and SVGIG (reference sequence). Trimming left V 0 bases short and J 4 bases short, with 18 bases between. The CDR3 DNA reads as TGTGCCTGGAGTGTGAGGTCGGGGAGTCGTGGCACTGAAGCTTTCTTT. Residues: CAWSVRSGSRGTEAFF. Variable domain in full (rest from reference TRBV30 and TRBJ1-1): SQTIHQWPATLVQPVGSPLSLECTVEGTSNPNLYWYRQAAGRGLQLLFYSVGIGQISSEVPQNLSASRPQDRQFILSSKKLLLSDSGFYLCAWSVRSGSRGTEAFFGQGTRLTVV.

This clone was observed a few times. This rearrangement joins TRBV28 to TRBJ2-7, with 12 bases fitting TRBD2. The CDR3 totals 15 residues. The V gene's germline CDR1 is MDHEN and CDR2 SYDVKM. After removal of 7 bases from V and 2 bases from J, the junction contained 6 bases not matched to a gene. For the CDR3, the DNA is TGTGCCAGCACTACACTAGCGGGGGGTGCCTACGAGCAGTACTTC. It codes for CASTTLAGGAYEQYF.

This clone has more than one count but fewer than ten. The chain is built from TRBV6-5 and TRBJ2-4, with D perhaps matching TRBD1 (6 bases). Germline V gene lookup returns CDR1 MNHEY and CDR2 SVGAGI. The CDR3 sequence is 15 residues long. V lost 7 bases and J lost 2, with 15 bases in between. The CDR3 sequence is CASTLVQGTKNIQYF. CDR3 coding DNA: TGTGCCAGCACCTTAGTTCAGGGGACCAAAAACATTCAGTACTTC.

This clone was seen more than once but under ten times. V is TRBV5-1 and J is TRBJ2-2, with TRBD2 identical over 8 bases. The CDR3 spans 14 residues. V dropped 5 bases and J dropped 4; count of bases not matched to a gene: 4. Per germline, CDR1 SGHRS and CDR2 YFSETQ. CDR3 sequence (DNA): TGCGCCAGCAGTTCCCGGGAGGGCACCGGGGAGCTGTTTTTT. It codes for CASSSREGTGELFF.

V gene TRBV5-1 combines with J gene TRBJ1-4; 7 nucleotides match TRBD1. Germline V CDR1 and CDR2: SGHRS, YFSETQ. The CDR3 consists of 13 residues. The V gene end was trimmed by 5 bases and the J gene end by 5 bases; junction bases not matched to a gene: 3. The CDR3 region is CASRGQPNEKLFF. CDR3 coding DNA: TGCGCCAGCAGGGGACAGCCAAATGAAAAACTGTTTTTT.